This is a list of T cell receptor beta chains from one sample in a study of vaccination effects on CD4 cells after COVID-19. For these TCRs, the target antigens are not known. TCRdb's table, derived via immunoSEQ multiplex PCR, lists solely in-frame clones and lacks some. The table has tens of thousands of clones, about 74% seen once; the top ten hold about 15%. The specimen comprised CD4+ T cells from PBMCs cultured with HCoV-OC43 spike peptides, sampled after COVID-19 vaccination. The source is a human donor who received a COVID-19 vaccine. Each CDR3 is given with its conserved first and last residue. The D gene is left open where the match is weak. Clone size is stated in some rows and not others, as once, few, many or a class when expanded.

V	D	size	J	CDR3	DNA
TRBV9	TRBD1	.	TRBJ2-5	CASSGQGFQETQYF	TGTGCCAGCAGCGGACAGGGCTTCCAAGAGACCCAGTACTTC
TRBV7-2	TRBD2	.	TRBJ2-3	CASSLGLAEDTQYF	TGTGCCAGCAGCCTAGGACTAGCTGAGGATACGCAGTATTTT
TRBV5-4	TRBD2	once	TRBJ2-1	CASSSHAGTTYNEQFF	TGTGCCAGCAGCTCACATGCCGGGACTACCTACAATGAGCAGTTCTTC
TRBV18	.	.	TRBJ2-7	CASSPDPQGYEQYF	TGTGCCAGCTCACCAGACCCGCAGGGGTACGAGCAGTACTTC
TRBV6-5	.	.	TRBJ1-5	CASSWTANSNQPQHF	TGTGCCAGCAGTTGGACCGCTAATAGCAATCAGCCCCAGCATTTT
TRBV5-1	.	.	TRBJ1-1	CASSFEVGATEAFF	TGCGCCAGCAGCTTCGAAGTAGGGGCCACTGAAGCTTTCTTT
TRBV6-5	TRBD2	.	TRBJ2-1	CASSRLSGRAGIF	TGTGCCAGCAGCAGACTTAGCGGGAGGGCCGGAATCTTC
TRBV18	TRBD2	.	TRBJ2-1	CASSPISGGVYNEQFF	TGTGCCAGCTCACCAATAAGCGGGGGGGTGTACAATGAGCAGTTCTTC
TRBV6-4	.	.	TRBJ1-1	CASSDSGVTNTEAFF	TGTGCCAGCAGTGACTCCGGGGTGACGAACACTGAAGCTTTCTTT
TRBV11-2	TRBD2	few	TRBJ2-7	CASSPEGGRGVQYF	TGTGCCAGCAGCCCCGAAGGCGGGAGGGGAGTGCAGTACTTC
TRBV5-1	.	.	TRBJ2-2	CASGRDPPLGELFF	TGCGCCAGCGGCCGGGACCCTCCGTTAGGGGAGCTGTTTTTT
TRBV7-9	TRBD2	.	TRBJ2-5	CASSLGVNVGTSRSETQYF	TGTGCCAGCAGCTTAGGAGTTAACGTAGGGACTAGTCGGTCCGAGACCCAGTACTTC
TRBV6-5	.	.	TRBJ1-2	CASRRASGYTF	TGTGCCAGCAGGAGGGCCTCTGGCTACACCTTC
TRBV5-4	TRBD1	once	TRBJ1-5	CASSLGQGRNQPQHF	TGTGCCAGCAGCTTGGGACAGGGAAGGAATCAGCCCCAGCATTTT
TRBV2	.	few	TRBJ2-7	CASILSVGAYEQYF	TGTGCCAGCATTCTTAGTGTCGGGGCCTACGAGCAGTACTTC
TRBV23-1	.	.	TRBJ1-4	CASSQSLGVIEKLFF	TGCGCCAGCAGTCAATCGTTAGGGGTAATTGAAAAACTGTTTTTT
TRBV30	.	.	TRBJ1-1	CAWSTNRLFAEAFF	TGTGCCTGGAGTACTAACCGTTTGTTCGCGGAAGCTTTCTTT
TRBV10-3	.	.	TRBJ2-1	CAISERVSPGKQFF	TGTGCCATCAGTGAGAGGGTCAGCCCCGGCAAGCAGTTCTTC
TRBV3-1/TRBV3-2	.	.	TRBJ2-6	CATWDSGANVLTF	TGTGCCACCTGGGACTCCGGGGCCAACGTCCTGACTTTC
TRBV18	.	.	TRBJ1-3	CASSKGAGDSGNTIYF	TGTGCCAGCTCCAAAGGGGCAGGAGACTCTGGAAACACCATATATTTT
TRBV30	.	.	TRBJ1-1	CAWGQSNTEAFF	TGTGCCTGGGGACAGTCGAACACTGAAGCTTTCTTT
TRBV18	.	.	TRBJ2-1	CASSPVSPPHEQFF	TGTGCCAGCTCACCGGTCTCCCCCCCCCATGAGCAGTTCTTC
TRBV27	TRBD2	.	TRBJ2-1	CASSSPFGSGGEVTYNEQFF	TGTGCCAGCAGTTCCCCATTCGGTAGCGGGGGGGAGGTAACCTACAATGAGCAGTTCTTC
TRBV3-1/TRBV3-2	TRBD2	few	TRBJ2-3	CASSQREGATQYF	TGTGCCAGCAGCCAGCGGGAGGGAGCTACGCAGTATTTT
TRBV5-1	TRBD1	.	TRBJ1-4	CASSFTDAGQGEKLFF	TGCGCCAGCAGCTTTACCGATGCGGGACAGGGAGAAAAACTGTTTTTT
TRBV18	.	.	TRBJ1-1	CASSRERGTEAFF	TGTGCCAGCTCACGAGAAAGGGGTACTGAAGCTTTCTTT
TRBV7-2	TRBD1	.	TRBJ1-1	CASSQRTGGNTEAFF	TGTGCCAGCAGCCAAAGGACAGGGGGTAACACTGAAGCTTTCTTT
TRBV6-5	.	.	TRBJ2-1	CASNERANNEQFF	TGTGCCAGCAACGAGCGGGCTAACAATGAGCAGTTCTTC
TRBV7-6	TRBD2	.	TRBJ2-7	CASSLGPLAGVFEQYF	TGTGCCAGCAGCTTGGGTCCTCTAGCGGGAGTTTTCGAGCAGTACTTC
TRBV11-1	TRBD2	.	TRBJ2-1	CASSISGSRYNEQFF	TGTGCCAGCAGCATAAGCGGGAGTAGGTACAATGAGCAGTTCTTC
TRBV6-5	TRBD1	.	TRBJ2-1	CASVGQGAYNEQFF	TGTGCCAGCGTCGGACAGGGGGCCTACAATGAGCAGTTCTTC
TRBV5-6	.	.	TRBJ2-7	CASSLGQGPYEQYF	TGTGCCAGCAGCTTGGGGCAGGGGCCCTACGAGCAGTACTTC
TRBV6-1	.	.	TRBJ1-5	CASSEYRVESPQHF	TGTGCCAGCAGTGAATATAGGGTTGAGAGCCCCCAGCATTTT
TRBV5-4	TRBD2	.	TRBJ2-4	CASSQGLAGDLAKNIQYF	TGTGCCAGCAGCCAGGGACTAGCGGGGGACTTAGCCAAAAACATTCAGTACTTC